This T cell receptor beta chain was sequenced during a study of T cell changes during pregnancy in multiple sclerosis. The CDR3 is 13 residues long. Looked up from germline, CDR1 is MNHNY and CDR2 is SVGAGI (reference sequence). Trimming cost V 6 bases and J 7 bases, with 12 bases left between them. Method: immunoSEQ multiplex PCR; TCRdb's copy keeps in-frame clones and lacks some. Of about 92,000 clones in the sample, 92% were seen once. The source material was peripheral blood, sampled in the first trimester of pregnancy. This TCR was recovered from a female donor with multiple sclerosis, enrolled in a pregnancy study. The chain employs TRBV6-6 and TRBJ1-4; possible D gene TRBD1, 6 bases. Here the CDR3 reads CASRTRTAEKLFF. The CDR3 coding sequence is TGTGCCAGCAGGACACGGACAGCTGAAAAACTGTTTTTT.